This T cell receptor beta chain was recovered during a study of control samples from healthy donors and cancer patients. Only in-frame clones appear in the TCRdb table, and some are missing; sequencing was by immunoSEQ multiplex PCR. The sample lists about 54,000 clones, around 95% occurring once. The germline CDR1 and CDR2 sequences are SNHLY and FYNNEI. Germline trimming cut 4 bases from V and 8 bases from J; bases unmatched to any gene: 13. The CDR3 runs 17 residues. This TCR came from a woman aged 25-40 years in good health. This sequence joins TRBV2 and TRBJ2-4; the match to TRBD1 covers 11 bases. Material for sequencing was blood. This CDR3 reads CASSGEGGQGAVYIQYF. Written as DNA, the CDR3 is TGTGCCAGCAGTGGGGAGGGTGGACAGGGGGCTGTATACATTCAGTACTTC. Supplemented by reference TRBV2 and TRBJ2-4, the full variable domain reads EPEVTQTPSHQVTQMGQEVILRCVPISNHLYFYWYRQILGQKVEFLVSFYNNEISEKSEIFDDQFSVERPDGSNFTLKIRSTKLEDSAMYFCASSGEGGQGAVYIQYFGAGTRLSVL.